The present entry profiles one TCR beta chain with its context. Its antigen is unknown. The length of the CDR3 is 13 residues. With 2 bases removed from V and 5 bases from J, the gap between germline ends came to 7 bases. Germline CDR1 MDHEN, CDR2 SYDVKM. This sample was taken from a study of cytomegalovirus exposure and HLA in healthy donors. General study points: Based on reports, TCR beta sequences accurately predicted HLA-A and HLA-B alleles for most subjects. Among CMV-associated TCR beta chains, most appeared HLA-restricted in a later analysis.

PCR primers comprised 60 Vbeta and 13 Jbeta primers. Sequencing was performed with immunoSEQ multiplex PCR; in TCRdb, only in-frame clones are kept and a portion is missing. The sample carries 150,000 to 200,000 clones, roughly four fifths recorded once. Sequenced: PBMCs. The chain uses TRBV28 and TRBJ1-5; D is perhaps TRBD1 (6 bases). The source of this sequence is a woman aged 25 to 39 in good health and CMV-seropositive. This CDR3 is CASSLGGHQPQHF. CDR3 sequence (DNA): TGTGCCAGCAGTTTAGGGGGCCATCAGCCCCAGCATTTT.